These T cell receptor beta chains were read from a single sample in a study of T cell responses to AZD1222 COVID-19 vaccine. The data were produced by immunoSEQ multiplex PCR, yet TCRdb's version contains in-frame clones alone and is incomplete. The sample carries roughly 120,000 clones, 80% to 95% recorded once. The specimen was peripheral blood, collected on day 0 of AZD1222 vaccination. Receptors originate from an adult in good health. Both conserved end residues are part of each CDR3. The order of the fields is D gene, clone size, V gene, J gene, CDR3 protein, CDR3 DNA. A D gene is named only where the DNA matches it firmly. Size is stated for part of the rows, as once, few or many counts, or as a class when the clone is expanded.

>TRBD1|-|TRBV2|TRBJ2-2
CATAVRDSLPGELFF
TGTGCCACCGCGGTCCGGGACAGCTTACCCGGGGAGCTGTTTTTT
>-|-|TRBV19|TRBJ1-3
CASSISSGNTIYF
TGTGCCAGTAGTATAAGCTCTGGAAACACCATATATTTT
>TRBD1|-|TRBV28|TRBJ1-4
CASSSGQNEKLFF
TGTGCCAGCAGTTCGGGACAGAATGAAAAACTGTTTTTT
>TRBD2|once|TRBV4-1|TRBJ2-3
CASSQGVAGYTDTQYF
TGCGCCAGCAGCCAAGGGGTAGCGGGGTACACAGATACGCAGTATTTT
>TRBD1|-|TRBV2|TRBJ1-6
CASSVSGQGGSPLHF
TGTGCCAGCAGTGTATCAGGACAGGGAGGTTCACCCCTCCACTTT
>TRBD2|-|TRBV9|TRBJ2-5
CASSVAPSSGGKTQYF
TGTGCCAGCAGCGTAGCTCCGTCTAGCGGGGGTAAGACCCAGTACTTC
>TRBD1|-|TRBV7-8|TRBJ2-3
CASSQELPGTGSTDTQYF
TGTGCCAGCAGCCAAGAACTCCCCGGGACAGGGAGCACAGATACGCAGTATTTT
>TRBD1|-|TRBV19|TRBJ1-1
CASSTTGGRTEAFF
TGTGCCAGTAGTACCACAGGGGGAAGGACTGAAGCTTTCTTT
>-|-|TRBV28|TRBJ1-2
CASINPRGAGYTF
TGTGCCAGCATCAACCCGAGGGGGGCTGGCTACACCTTC
>-|-|TRBV4-1|TRBJ2-7
CASSQVAASGSEQYF
TGCGCCAGCAGCCAAGTGGCCGCCTCCGGGAGCGAGCAGTACTTC
>-|-|TRBV2|TRBJ1-2
CASSDGASYGYTF
TGTGCCAGCAGTGACGGGGCCTCCTATGGCTACACCTTC
>TRBD1|-|TRBV28|TRBJ1-2
CASSSRGTGNYGYTF
TGTGCCAGCAGCTCCAGGGGGACAGGGAACTATGGCTACACCTTC
>-|-|TRBV2|TRBJ1-4
CASARGATKLFF
TGTGCCAGTGCCCGGGGGGCGACTAAACTGTTTTTT
>TRBD2|once|TRBV7-7|TRBJ2-7
CASSLERDPRSYEQYF
TGTGCCAGCAGCTTAGAGCGGGACCCACGCTCCTACGAGCAGTACTTC
>TRBD1|-|TRBV28|TRBJ1-2
CASTKDRARGNYGYTF
TGTGCCAGCACAAAAGACAGGGCGCGGGGTAACTATGGCTACACCTTC
>TRBD1|-|TRBV18|TRBJ2-1
CASSPLTGGGSYNEQFF
TGTGCCAGCTCACCGCTTACAGGGGGCGGCTCCTACAATGAGCAGTTCTTC
>-|-|TRBV6-2/TRBV6-3|TRBJ2-7
CASSYSMRGLSYEQYF
TGTGCCAGCAGTTACTCGATGCGGGGGCTCTCCTACGAGCAGTACTTC
>TRBD1|-|TRBV30|TRBJ2-7
CAWSTRQGVVFYEQYF
TGTGCCTGGAGTACCCGACAGGGGGTGGTGTTCTACGAGCAGTACTTC
>-|-|TRBV20-1|TRBJ1-1
CSAPLRVGAFF
TGCAGTGCCCCTTTGAGGGTAGGGGCTTTCTTT
>-|-|TRBV30|TRBJ1-1
CAWSPMGSKATEAFF
TGTGCCTGGAGTCCTATGGGGAGTAAGGCCACTGAAGCTTTCTTT
>-|-|TRBV5-6|TRBJ2-1
CASRKREVGNEQFF
TGTGCCAGCAGAAAGAGGGAGGTGGGCAATGAGCAGTTCTTC
>TRBD2|-|TRBV10-1|TRBJ2-3
CASSESGRGGDTQYF
TGCGCCAGCAGTGAGTCGGGGCGGGGGGGAGATACGCAGTATTTT
>-|-|TRBV4-1|TRBJ1-5
CASSETGSQPQHF
TGCGCCAGCAGCGAAACAGGGAGTCAGCCCCAGCATTTT
>TRBD1|-|TRBV12-5|TRBJ1-1
CASRDSYTEAFF
TGTGCTAGCCGGGACAGCTACACTGAAGCTTTCTTT
>-|-|TRBV20-1|TRBJ1-6
CSASTSSSYNSPLHF
TGCAGTGCTAGTACATCGAGCTCCTATAATTCACCCCTCCACTTT
>-|-|TRBV25-1|TRBJ2-7
CASSVGSYEQYF
TGTGCCAGCAGTGTAGGTTCCTACGAGCAGTACTTC
>TRBD2|-|TRBV27|TRBJ2-5
CASKLLASGSQETQYF
TGTGCCAGCAAGCTCTTGGCTAGCGGGAGCCAAGAGACCCAGTACTTC
>-|-|TRBV2|TRBJ2-7
CASMGPYEQYF
TGTGCCAGCATGGGACCCTACGAGCAGTACTTC
>-|-|TRBV10-1|TRBJ2-3
CASSGGRTDTQYF
TGCGCCAGCTCCGGGGGGCGAACAGATACGCAGTATTTT
>-|-|TRBV6-1|TRBJ1-2
CASSEARRTAGFGYTF
TGTGCCAGCAGTGAAGCGCGGAGGACAGCCGGCTTTGGCTACACCTTC
>TRBD1|-|TRBV5-1|TRBJ1-2
CATAQGQGNYGYTF
TGCGCCACCGCCCAAGGACAGGGAAACTATGGCTACACCTTC
>-|-|TRBV2|TRBJ1-3
CASSEYTMRDRFSGNTIYF
TGTGCCAGCAGTGAATACACTATGAGGGATAGGTTCTCGGGAAACACCATATATTTT
>TRBD1|-|TRBV6-5|TRBJ2-7
CASSRSGQYSYEQYF
TGTGCCAGCAGCCGATCGGGACAGTACTCCTACGAGCAGTACTTC
>-|-|TRBV4-1|TRBJ1-5
CASSQDGGEDNQPQHF
TGCGCCAGCAGCCAAGATGGGGGGGAGGACAATCAGCCCCAGCATTTT
>-|-|TRBV12-5|TRBJ1-1
CASGFPRKRNTEAFF
TGTGCTAGTGGTTTCCCCCGTAAGCGGAACACTGAAGCTTTCTTT
>-|-|TRBV7-9|TRBJ2-1
CASSPSLGEQFF
TGTGCCAGCAGCCCCTCTTTGGGTGAGCAGTTCTTC
>TRBD1|-|TRBV4-2|TRBJ1-1
CASSQERGRTEAFF
TGTGCCAGCAGCCAAGAAAGGGGGCGGACTGAAGCTTTCTTT
>-|-|TRBV5-4|TRBJ1-1
CASSLDSPRAEAFF
TGTGCCAGCAGCTTGGATAGCCCGAGGGCTGAAGCTTTCTTT
>-|-|TRBV4-1|TRBJ1-4
CASSQAGGQSRFF
TGCGCCAGCAGCCAAGCGGGGGGCCAGTCTCGATTTTTT
>TRBD1|-|TRBV14|TRBJ1-1
CASSQPGQGAGGTEAFF
TGTGCCAGCAGCCAACCGGGACAGGGGGCCGGAGGAACTGAAGCTTTCTTT
>-|-|TRBV30|TRBJ1-5
CAWSQAGGNRDQPQHF
TGTGCCTGGAGTCAAGCTGGGGGCAATAGGGATCAGCCCCAGCATTTT
>-|-|TRBV5-5|TRBJ1-4
CASSGDTPGEKLFF
TGTGCCAGCAGCGGGGACACCCCAGGTGAAAAACTGTTTTTT
>TRBD2|-|TRBV6-6|TRBJ2-5
CASSRTSGGGETQYF
TGTGCCAGCAGCCGGACTAGCGGGGGCGGAGAGACCCAGTACTTC
>-|-|TRBV10-1|TRBJ1-2
CASSESGGDYGYTF
TGCGCCAGCAGTGAGTCGGGCGGGGACTATGGCTACACCTTC
>-|-|TRBV6-4|TRBJ1-1
CASNRRGDRQNTEAFF
TGTGCCAGCAACCGCCGCGGAGACAGGCAGAACACTGAAGCTTTCTTT
>-|-|TRBV5-6|TRBJ2-7
CASSLGGGGYEQYF
TGTGCCAGCAGCCTTGGAGGGGGCGGCTACGAGCAGTACTTC
>TRBD2|-|TRBV6-5|TRBJ2-3
CASSPSGGAAAQYF
TGTGCCAGCAGTCCATCCGGGGGGGCCGCGGCGCAGTATTTT
>-|-|TRBV2|TRBJ2-7
CASMGGGYEQYF
TGTGCCAGCATGGGGGGAGGCTACGAGCAGTACTTC
>TRBD1|-|TRBV7-9|TRBJ1-4
CASSLARDRNEKLFF
TGTGCCAGCAGCTTAGCTAGGGACAGGAATGAAAAACTGTTTTTT
>-|-|TRBV12-3/TRBV12-4|TRBJ2-5
CASSLVETQYF
TGTGCCAGCAGTTTAGTTGAGACCCAGTACTTC
>TRBD2|-|TRBV28|TRBJ2-7
CATGLASYYEQYF
TGTGCCACAGGACTAGCGTCTTACTACGAGCAGTACTTC
>TRBD2|-|TRBV19|TRBJ2-1
CASSIRTSHEQFF
TGTGCCAGTAGTATAAGGACTAGCCATGAGCAGTTCTTC
>TRBD2|-|TRBV7-2|TRBJ2-3
CASSFVGTSGGGTDTQYF
TGTGCCAGCAGCTTCGTCGGGACTAGCGGGGGGGGCACAGATACGCAGTATTTT
>-|-|TRBV19|TRBJ2-2
CASSPRRSGNTGELFF
TGTGCCAGTAGTCCACGACGGAGTGGGAACACCGGGGAGCTGTTTTTT